Described below is a single T cell receptor (beta chain) sequence and its context. The antigen this receptor binds is unknown. It has no much larger one-base neighbor in the sample; base qualities were not kept. Libraries were constructed by the immunoSEQ multiplex PCR assay. A mixture of 60 forward primers for TCR Vbeta segments and 13 reverse primers for TCR Jbeta segments was used in the multiplex PCR. The CDR3 region of rearranged TCR beta genes was amplified from genomic DNA by a multiplex PCR assay. Amplified TCR beta libraries were sequenced as 87-base-pair reads on the Illumina HiSeq System. Turning to the authors' computational methods: Across the 700 or so repertoires, a later analysis counted about 81 million unique TCR beta chains, 9.5 million to 13 million of which were shared by at least two donors. Raw reads were error-corrected and collapsed into unique sequences by a nearest-neighbor algorithm in which closely related sequences were merged to remove PCR and sequencing errors. CDR3 sequences were aligned to IMGT reference sequences to assign V, D and J gene segments. For a sequence to be retained, a match of at least six nucleotides to both a V gene segment and a J gene segment was required. A rearrangement was called productive if the CDR3 had no stop codons and remained in frame with V and J, and every other rearrangement was called non-productive. CDR3 was defined according to IMGT convention as the region running from the second conserved V-encoded cysteine to the conserved J-encoded phenylalanine. Sequences without an unambiguous match to a single V gene segment were excluded from the earlier analysis of approximately 560 of the donors. An earlier analysis of approximately 590 of the donors called V segments functional above 56.7% productive rearrangements and segregating when the between-donor standard deviation exceeded 5%. A statistical classification framework was built to diagnose cytomegalovirus status from the catalog of TCR beta chain sequences. V and J gene assignment, in a later analysis, came from comparing TCR nucleotide sequences with IMGT/GENE-DB human TR gene sequences. The TCRdist pipeline was used in a later analysis to assign CDR3 sequences and most-parsimonious VDJ recombination scenarios. In a later analysis, each TCR beta chain was defined by its CDR3 amino acid sequence together with its V-gene family, and reads without a unique V-gene family were excluded. A later analysis removed 592 highly shared, low-generation-probability nucleotide sequences to deal with suspected cross-contamination and a sequencing artifact. In a later analysis, a clonal expansion index for each public chain was calculated from normalized within-repertoire ranks of inferred template counts. Generation probabilities in a later analysis came from a VDJ recombination model fitted to out-of-frame rearrangements, and those results were checked against IGoR. In a later analysis, hypergeometric tests were used to score TCR-TCR, TCR-HLA and TCR-CMV co-occurrence, with a repertoire-size bias correction applied to TCR pairs. To estimate false discovery rates, a later analysis permuted the HLA or CMV assignments 20 times. A later analysis grouped co-occurring TCRs with DBSCAN, adding TCRdist sequence similarity when clustering within HLA-allele-positive subsets. Repertoires with fewer than 30,000 or more than 120,000 public chains were left out of co-occurrence clustering, as were about 5 repertoires with anomalous nucleotide sharing. TCRdb limited this immuneACCESS table to in-frame rearrangements with V and J called. A share of clones is missing; checked studies link under half to unresolved V genes, and the rest is unexplained. V and J calls and clone size are as listed in that table; D and trimming were resolved from the DNA. Counted in this sample were more than 95,000 clones; 76% of them appeared once. Over 4.5% of the sample is held by the ten biggest clonotypes.

In total, approximately 700 healthy bone marrow donors made up the cohort. At the time of sampling, every cohort member was nominally healthy, though immune exposures that went unrecorded were likely present. The donor was CMV seropositive and was included in the group of 300 or so seropositive cohort members. A peripheral blood sample was provided by each donor, and peripheral blood mononuclear cells were used for TCR beta sequencing. Genomic DNA extraction from the blood cell samples was performed with the Qiagen DNeasy Blood Extraction Kit. The data were taken from a study of cytomegalovirus exposure and HLA in healthy donors (dated by TCRdb to about 2017). About the study as a whole: An earlier analysis of 587 of the donors reported approximately 260 Gb of sequence data and around 120 million unique TCR beta sequences obtained from some 170 million T cells. An early release covering some 640 HLA-typed donors comprised 250 to 350 gigabases of sequencing data and 85 million to 100 million unique TCR sequences. Of the roughly 400 genotyped donors, 75% to 85% were placed in the genetic ancestry cluster associated with self-reported Caucasian donors. The study aimed to test whether cataloging public T cell receptors could reveal signatures of past pathogen exposure. The T cell repertoires of 700 or so subjects were profiled by immunosequencing and related to cytomegalovirus serostatus. In addition to the first cohort of approximately 670 subjects, a separate validation cohort of 120 different subjects was used. The study combined high-throughput TCR immunosequencing, statistical association of individual TCRs with disease status, and machine learning to predict cytomegalovirus infection status. A later analysis re-examined previously published TCR beta repertoires from several hundred donors and added high-resolution HLA genotyping to investigate patterns of TCR occurrence. The later analysis used no new phenotypic data to find candidate immune exposures, relying instead on TCR beta sequences and their occurrence across donors. An earlier analysis of roughly 600 of the donors used high-throughput TCR beta sequencing to judge whether each TCR beta V gene segment behaved as functional or pseudogenic. Alongside the repertoire data, information on donor age, sex, ethnicity and CMV serostatus was compiled. A later genetic analysis took genome-wide SNP genotypes for about 55% of the roughly 670 donors and used that subset as a discovery cohort. All discovery cohort repertoires had been generated on a single sequencing platform. HLA typing covered class I and class II loci at four-digit resolution. Typing coverage varied by locus: roughly 629-630 donors for A, B, C, DRB1 and DQB1; roughly 500 for DQA1; over 600 for DPA1; around 450 for DPB1. Because of strong linkage in the cohort, 5 or 6 DR-DQ haplotypes were treated as single units for association and clustering. Among under 450 genotyped donors of the cohort, an average of about 240,000 unique TCR beta nucleotide sequences were sequenced per donor, 15% to 20% of them non-productive. Broader findings and caveats from the paper: The earlier analysis of approximately 590 of the donors excluded about 16 rarely observed V segments, including chromosome 9 orphons, because counts were too low. In a later analysis, HLA-associated TCR beta chains showed more clonal expansion and lower generation probabilities than non-associated chains that were equally common. Strong co-occurrence of HLA alleles, especially DR and DQ, made assigning TCR associations to individual alleles difficult. In an earlier analysis of under 600 of the donors, most TCR beta V segments were observed in productive rearrangements about 87% or about 30% of the time, broadly matching IMGT annotations. The sequencing pipeline was judged likely to have produced a cluster of highly shared sequence variants as a technical artifact. It was suggested by the authors that the approach could potentially be generalized to other disease states and immunological phenotypes. According to a later analysis, TCR association rates differed among HLA loci, with DRB1 alleles showing the most associated TCRs and HLA-C alleles showing the fewest. Linkage disequilibrium might explain the correlated functional status among segregating V segments, but an unknown experimental factor could not be excluded. CMV serostatus was the only immune exposure information available for the cohort. A further reported finding was that TCR beta sequences accurately predicted the HLA-A and HLA-B alleles for most subjects in the first cohort. Most TCR sequences were observed very rarely across donors, whereas some public TCRs were present in many individuals. The study listed 164 TCR beta chains as associated with cytomegalovirus. In this cohort, only TCR beta chains were sequenced, and detectable features were limited by the absence of alpha or paired-chain data. A few of the identified cytomegalovirus-associated TCR beta chains were confirmed in vitro to be specific for cytomegalovirus antigens. Presence/absence analyses assumed roughly uniform sequencing depth across donors, an assumption that may not hold. Because HLA typing was unavailable for some donors at each locus, only the typed subset was used in association tests. A later genetic analysis reported fewer N-insertions in productive TCRs among donors in an Asian-associated ancestry cluster than the roughly 640-donor mean. V-gene and J-gene trimming of TCR beta chains was associated with a missense DCLRE1C variant in a later genetic analysis, and the association was replicated in an independent cohort. Several of the top co-occurrence clusters appeared to be linked to parvovirus B19, influenza, CMV and Epstein-Barr virus, according to a later analysis. In a later analysis, around 17,000 TCR beta sequences were associated with specific HLA alleles at a false discovery rate of 0.05. In a later analysis, most CMV-associated TCR beta chains were found to appear HLA-restricted, with HLA associations seemingly driven largely by CMV exposure. Some IMGT-functional V segments, including TRBV6-2 and TRBV6-3, could not be told apart with the 87-base-pair reads, so those segments were excluded. The classifier was reported to diagnose cytomegalovirus status with high specificity and sensitivity in both the original and validation cohorts.

The germline V and J ends show losses of 3 bases and 3 bases respectively, and no gene match explains 3 bases of the junction. Reading from cysteine to phenylalanine, the CDR3 counts 15 amino acids. Only the CDR3 part of the read is kept: 45 bases, read in frame from the first base. CDR1 and CDR2, per the germline V gene, are KGHSH and LQKENI. This receptor chain uses TRBV18 and TRBJ2-1; TRBD2 aligns with 9 central bases. This clonotype was obtained from a woman between 18 and 29 years old in good health and CMV-seropositive. What was sequenced was PBMCs. CDR3 region: CASSPASGNYNEQFF. The DNA reads as follows: TGTGCCAGCTCACCCGCTAGCGGGAACTACAATGAGCAGTTCTTC.